The TCR beta chain under discussion was sequenced for a study of shared clonotypes between healthy human individuals. General study findings and limits: Even with large depth, rarefaction showed that sorted-subset sequencing was incomplete. Sharing across a few donors was seen in roughly 5% of naive CD4 clonotypes.

Between the trimmed V and J ends, which lost 0 bases and 7 bases, there was a span of 11 bases. The CDR3 is made up of 15 amino acids. Germline CDR1 SGHRS, CDR2 YFSETQ. Worth noting for this clone: The antigen is unknown.

The repertoire was sequenced with immunoSEQ multiplex PCR; TCRdb's copy has only in-frame clones and lacks some. This repertoire shows more than 2 million clones, approximately 96% found once; its top ten account for around 0.13%. The donors, all of them Caucasian adults, lived in Nashville, Tennessee. The receptor's source is a man aged 18 to 30 in good health. The V call is TRBV5-1, the J call TRBJ1-6; D is uncertain. Sequenced input: naive CD4+ T cells sorted from blood. The subset is: CD45RA+ positively selected. CDR3 region: CASSLGGESNSPLHF. The CDR3 coding sequence is TGCGCCAGCAGCTTGGGTGGGGAGTCGAATTCACCCCTCCACTTT.